The entry below describes one TCR beta chain. This CDR3 is 13 amino acids long. Between the trimmed V and J ends, which lost 6 bases and 4 bases, there was a span of 12 bases. From germline, CDR1 is SGHTA and CDR2 FQGNSA. TCRdb's table, derived via immunoSEQ multiplex PCR, lists solely in-frame clones and lacks some. The table includes approximately 4,200 clones, approximately 85% detected once. This entry comes from a study of T cell clonotyping in hematopoietic cell transplantation. V usage is TRBV7-2 and J usage is TRBJ2-5; D may match TRBD1 or TRBD2 (6 bases each). The material sequenced was peripheral blood mononuclear cells, taken 180 days after allogeneic stem cell transplant. This TCR was recovered from a male patient aged 60-70 years who had an allogeneic stem cell transplant from an unrelated donor, so T cells may come from the graft donor. Some clones in this sample may be carry-over from other donors' samples. The DNA for the CDR3 is TGTGCCAGCAGAGTAGGGGGGCGAGAGACCCAGTACTTC. This encodes CASRVGGRETQYF.